This TCR beta chain was obtained from a study of blood T cell repertoires in COVID-19. Sequencing was performed with immunoSEQ multiplex PCR; in TCRdb, only in-frame clones are kept and a portion is missing. The table records about 360,000 clones, around 82% of them present only once. J lost 4 bases, V lost 2 bases, and 20 bases had no gene match. From germline, CDR1 is LNHDA and CDR2 SQIVND (reference sequence). The CDR3 runs to 20 residues. This sequence originates from a man between 25 and 39 years old with active or convalescent COVID-19. The sequencing sample was made of peripheral blood. The chain carries TRBV19 and TRBJ2-1, with 7 nucleotides matching TRBD2. CDR3 sequence: CASSIPLFRGGSHGYNEQFF. In DNA form, the CDR3 reads TGTGCCAGTAGTATACCCCTCTTCCGTGGCGGGAGTCATGGGTACAATGAGCAGTTCTTC.